This T cell receptor (beta chain) came from a study of cytomegalovirus exposure and HLA in healthy donors. Study-wide points: A list of around 160 TCR beta chains associated with cytomegalovirus was given. A later analysis reportedly found fewer N-insertions in an Asian-associated ancestry cluster than the roughly 670-donor mean. Clonal expansion, a later analysis showed, was greater in HLA-associated TCR beta chains than in equally common others. From TCR beta sequences, most subjects' HLA-A and HLA-B alleles were reportedly predicted accurately.

The PCR employed 60 Vbeta primers together with 13 Jbeta primers. Profiled with immunoSEQ multiplex PCR; TCRdb holds only in-frame clones, not every one. The sample consists of 100,000 to 150,000 clones, 65% to 80% of them appearing once. A remark on this clone: Its antigen is currently unknown.

This receptor was obtained from a woman aged 40 to 55 in good health and CMV-seropositive. Source material: PBMCs.

The CDR3 DNA reads TGTGCCACCGAGGACAGAAGGTACGAGCAGTACTTC. Its protein is CATEDRRYEQYF. The chain joins TRBV6-6 to TRBJ2-7; TRBD1 might be the D (6 bases). Trimming took 10 bases from V and 4 from J, leaving 14 bases between them. The CDR3 spans 12 residues. The germline V gene encodes CDR1 MNHNY and CDR2 SVGAGI (reference sequence).